The 24 T cell receptor beta chains below come from one sample, sequenced in a study of OX40 agonist ivuxolimab in advanced cancers. The method was the immunoSEQ multiplex PCR assay. TCRdb's version of the immuneACCESS table is confined to in-frame rearrangements and falls short of the full clone set. An unresolved V gene accounts for under half of the shortfall where checked; the remainder is of unknown origin. This sample comprises tens of thousands of clones, 81% of them detected only once. The ten largest clones take up roughly 4.8% of the sample. This material consisted of CD4+ or CD8+ T cells sorted from blood, taken in a trial of the OX40 agonist ivuxolimab. The receptor set was obtained from an adult with an advanced solid tumor such as melanoma, head and neck, liver or kidney cancer.

This clone has a single count. The V call is TRBV19, the J call TRBJ1-2, with TRBD1 identical over 7 bases. After removal of 2 bases from V and 4 bases from J, the junction contained 7 bases not matched to a gene. Per germline, CDR1 LNHDA and CDR2 SQIVND (reference sequence). CDR3 size: 15 residues. CDR3 sequence reads: CASSIFRDRGYGYTF. The CDR3 coding sequence is TGTGCCAGTAGTATATTCCGGGACAGAGGCTATGGCTACACCTTC.

The chain couples TRBV6-1 to TRBJ1-1; D is unclear. Per the germline V gene, CDR1 is MNHNS and CDR2 is SASEGT. With 7 bases removed from V and 2 bases from J, the gap between germline ends came to 11 bases. This CDR3 has 13 amino acids. CDR3 region: CASNGQTNTEAFF. In DNA form, the CDR3 reads TGTGCCAGCAATGGGCAGACAAACACTGAAGCTTTCTTT.

This sequence joins TRBV18 and TRBJ2-5, with D maybe TRBD2 (6 bases). This CDR3 comprises 15 residues. Trimming shortened V by 3 bases and J by 2 bases, and 13 bases separated the two germline ends. Germline V CDR1 and CDR2: KGHSH, LQKENI. The CDR3 loop reads CASSPGGRGQETQYF. The CDR3 coding sequence is TGTGCCAGCTCACCGGGAGGACGGGGGCAAGAGACCCAGTACTTC.

The rearrangement joins TRBV6-6 to TRBJ2-7; D gene ambiguous. Trimming shortened V by 2 bases and J by 4 bases, and 6 bases separated the two germline ends. The CDR3 covers 12 residues. Germline-derived CDR1 and CDR2 are MNHNY and SVGAGI (reference sequence). The CDR3 sequence: CASSYNPYEQYF. For the CDR3, the DNA is TGTGCCAGCAGTTACAATCCGTACGAGCAGTACTTC.

This rearrangement joins TRBV7-9 to TRBJ1-3; D uncertain. The germline gives CDR1 SEHNR, CDR2 FQNEAQ (reference sequence). The CDR3 has 14 amino acids. The V end lost 8 bases, the J end lost 0 bases, and 11 bases lay between the germline ends. CDR3 amino acids: CASSRSTSGNTIYF. The CDR3 bases are TGTGCCAGCTCCAGGAGCACCTCTGGAAACACCATATATTTT.

This chain connects TRBV5-1 to TRBJ1-1, with 11 nucleotides matching TRBD1. The J segment lost 4 bases and the V segment lost 4 bases, leaving 3 bases of the junction unmatched. CDR3 length: 14 amino acids. The germline V gene encodes CDR1 SGHRS and CDR2 YFSETQ. CDR3 loop: CASSQGTGGTEAFF. Here the CDR3 DNA reads TGCGCCAGCAGCCAAGGGACAGGGGGCACTGAAGCTTTCTTT.

This clone was seen more than once but under ten times. The sample contains more than one DNA sequence encoding this CDR3. The chain has TRBV7-2 and TRBJ1-1, with D unclear. Trimming cost V 1 base and J 0 bases, with 6 bases left between them. CDR1 and CDR2 from the germline V gene are SGHTA and FQGNSA. CDR3 length: 14 residues. CDR3 residues: CASSLGQMNTEAFF. The CDR3, as DNA: TGTGCCAGCAGCTTAGGTCAAATGAACACTGAAGCTTTCTTT.

This clone appeared once. The chain has TRBV9 and TRBJ2-5, with unresolved D. Deletions cut 0 bases from V and 2 bases from J, with 11 bases between. The CDR3 spans 15 residues. Germline CDR1 SGDLS, CDR2 YYNGEE. The CDR3 region has the DNA TGTGCCAGCAGCGTAGGTGGCGGACCACAAGAGACCCAGTACTTC. It translates to CASSVGGGPQETQYF.

This clone is categorized as medium-sized (0.01 to 0.1%). In the same sample, other DNA sequences code for this CDR3. The chain uses TRBV2 and TRBJ1-5; D gene ambiguous. The CDR3 is 14 amino acids. Trimming removed 4 bases at V and 0 bases at J, with 7 bases between. Per the germline V gene, CDR1 is SNHLY and CDR2 is FYNNEI. In DNA form, the CDR3 reads TGTGCCAGCAGTGGAACGGGTAGCAATCAGCCCCAGCATTTT. Amino acid sequence: CASSGTGSNQPQHF.

The V and J genes are TRBV19 and TRBJ1-4; D is uncertain. Germline-derived CDR1 and CDR2 are LNHDA and SQIVND (reference sequence). Between the trimmed V and J ends, which lost 6 bases and 0 bases, there was a span of 11 bases. CDR3 length: 15 amino acids. The CDR3 protein is CASSPLTATNEKLFF. DNA of the CDR3: TGTGCCAGTAGCCCCCTGACGGCAACTAATGAAAAACTGTTTTTT. Looking up the rest from reference TRBV19 and TRBJ1-4 gives the full variable domain: DGGITQSPKYLFRKEGQNVTLSCEQNLNHDAMYWYRQDPGQGLRLIYYSQIVNDFQKGDIAEGYSVSREKKESFPLTVTSAQKNPTAFYLCASSPLTATNEKLFFGSGTQLSVL.

The V gene is TRBV6-5, the J gene TRBJ1-1, with unresolved D. The germline V gene has CDR1 MNHEY and CDR2 SVGAGI. Trimming pared 6 bases from V and 4 bases from J, leaving 12 bases between. The CDR3 sequence is 13 residues long. CDR3 sequence (DNA): TGTGCCAGCAGCGTAGGGTTGGGCACTGAAGCTTTCTTT. Its translation: CASSVGLGTEAFF.

This chain uses TRBV7-2 with TRBJ1-5; D is undetermined. Germline CDR1 SGHTA, CDR2 FQGNSA. Trimming took off 5 bases at V and 7 bases at J, with 21 bases between the two ends. This CDR3 has 16 amino acids. The DNA of the CDR3 is TGTGCCAGCAGCCTAGGCGGCGACCGTCGAGTGCAGCCCCAGCATTTT. Encoded protein: CASSLGGDRRVQPQHF.

The chain links TRBV19 to TRBJ2-1, with D maybe TRBD1 (6 bases). The CDR3 covers 14 residues. Germline CDR1 and CDR2: LNHDA and SQIVND (reference sequence). V lost 5 bases and J lost 4, with 12 bases in between. The CDR3 DNA sequence: TGTGCCAGTAGTGTCGGGACACTTTACAATGAGCAGTTCTTC. Its translation: CASSVGTLYNEQFF.

On this clone itself: At one end, the junction sequence differs from germline, possibly due to a read error. J is TRBJ2-2 and V is TRBV2; 9 positions agree with TRBD1. Germline V CDR1 and CDR2: SNHLY, FYNNEI. The CDR3 is 17 residues long. The CDR3 coding sequence is TGTGCCACCAGTAAAACAAATACAGGGGGCTCGACCGGGGAGCTGTTTTTT. Translation gives CATSKTNTGGSTGELFF.

V gene TRBV7-9 combines with J gene TRBJ2-5, with D tentatively TRBD2 (6 bases). CDR3 length: 17 amino acids. Trimming took 2 bases from V and 1 from J, leaving 17 bases between them. Per germline, CDR1 SEHNR and CDR2 FQNEAQ (reference sequence). The CDR3 reads CASSLSRAGVSQETQYF. The CDR3, as DNA: TGTGCCAGCAGCTTAAGCAGAGCGGGTGTAAGCCAAGAGACCCAGTACTTC.

The V gene is TRBV11-2, the J gene TRBJ1-2, with D perhaps matching TRBD1 (6 bases). This CDR3 is built from 14 residues. V was pared by 7 bases and J by 8 bases, with 20 bases between. Germline CDR1 reads SGHAT; CDR2 reads FQNNGV. The CDR3 protein is CASTTGAGATGYTF. The CDR3 region has the DNA TGTGCCAGCACCACCGGAGCGGGGGCGACGGGCTACACCTTC.

The chain couples TRBV6-1 to TRBJ1-2; D remains unclear. The germline V gene has CDR1 MNHNS and CDR2 SASEGT. V was pared by 1 base and J by 0 bases, with 9 bases between. This CDR3 region has 15 residues. In DNA form, the CDR3 reads TGTGCCAGCAGTGAAGGGTGGTTTCCTAACTATGGCTACACCTTC. Translation: CASSEGWFPNYGYTF.

This rearrangement joins TRBV19 to TRBJ1-1; D not resolved. Germline V gene lookup returns CDR1 LNHDA and CDR2 SQIVND (reference sequence). This CDR3 region has 15 residues. V lost 5 bases, J lost 0 bases, and 13 bases lay in between. The CDR3 is CASSGLHGMNTEAFF. CDR3 nucleotide sequence: TGTGCCAGTAGTGGGTTACACGGAATGAACACTGAAGCTTTCTTT.

The rearrangement joins TRBV5-4 to TRBJ1-4; the match to TRBD1 covers 9 bases. Per germline, CDR1 SGHNT and CDR2 YYREEE (reference sequence). J lost 5 bases, V lost 3 bases, and 5 bases had no gene match. This CDR3 region has 15 residues. The CDR3 sequence is CASSSNRGLNEKLFF. DNA for the CDR3: TGTGCCAGCAGCTCAAACAGGGGGCTAAATGAAAAACTGTTTTTT.

This clone showed up just once. The chain combines TRBV6-5 with TRBJ1-5; D may be TRBD1 (5 bases). Trimming pared 0 bases from V and 2 bases from J, leaving 5 bases between. Germline lookup yields CDR1 MNHEY and CDR2 SVGAGI. The CDR3 sequence is 14 residues long. In nucleotides, the CDR3 is TGTGCCAGCAGTTACTCGACAGGCAATCAGCCCCAGCATTTT. Translation: CASSYSTGNQPQHF.

The chain carries TRBV5-8 and TRBJ2-5, with 9 nucleotides matching TRBD2. Trimming took 2 bases from V and 4 from J; bases not matched to a gene: 6. CDR1 and CDR2 (germline): SGHTS, YDEGEE. The CDR3 is 15 residues long. The CDR3 DNA follows: TGTGCCAGCAGCTTTGGCGGGGGGGCCGCAGAGACCCAGTACTTC. Translation gives CASSFGGGAAETQYF.

This chain links TRBV7-2 with TRBJ1-2; D ambiguous. CDR3 length: 13 amino acids. With 4 bases removed from V and 3 bases from J, the gap between germline ends came to 9 bases. Germline V gene lookup returns CDR1 SGHTA and CDR2 FQGNSA. Here the CDR3 reads CASSSRQDYGYTF. CDR3 nucleotide sequence: TGTGCCAGCAGCTCCCGCCAGGACTATGGCTACACCTTC.

The rearrangement uses TRBV7-3 and TRBJ2-1; no clear D gene. V was shortened by 1 base and J by 6 bases, with 10 bases between the two germline ends. Germline V gene sequence: CDR1 SGHTA, CDR2 FQGTGA. CDR3 size: 14 residues. The chain's CDR3 is CASSLRRHSNEQFF. CDR3 coding DNA: TGTGCCAGCAGCTTAAGGCGGCACAGCAATGAGCAGTTCTTC. Full variable domain (missing parts from reference TRBV7-3 and TRBJ2-1): GAGVSQTPSNKVTEKGKYVELRCDPISGHTALYWYRQSLGQGPEFLIYFQGTGAADDSGLPNDRFFAVRPEGSVSTLKIQRTERGDSAVYLCASSLRRHSNEQFFGPGTRLTVL.

This chain connects TRBV6-6 to TRBJ2-1; TRBD2 agrees at 7 bases. CDR1 is MNHNY, CDR2 SVGAGI, per germline (reference sequence). CDR3 length equals 15 residues. V shed 6 bases and J 2 bases; nucleotides not matched to a gene: 7. CDR3 region: CASRRERETYNEQFF. For the CDR3, the DNA is TGTGCCAGCAGAAGGGAGCGGGAAACCTACAATGAGCAGTTCTTC.